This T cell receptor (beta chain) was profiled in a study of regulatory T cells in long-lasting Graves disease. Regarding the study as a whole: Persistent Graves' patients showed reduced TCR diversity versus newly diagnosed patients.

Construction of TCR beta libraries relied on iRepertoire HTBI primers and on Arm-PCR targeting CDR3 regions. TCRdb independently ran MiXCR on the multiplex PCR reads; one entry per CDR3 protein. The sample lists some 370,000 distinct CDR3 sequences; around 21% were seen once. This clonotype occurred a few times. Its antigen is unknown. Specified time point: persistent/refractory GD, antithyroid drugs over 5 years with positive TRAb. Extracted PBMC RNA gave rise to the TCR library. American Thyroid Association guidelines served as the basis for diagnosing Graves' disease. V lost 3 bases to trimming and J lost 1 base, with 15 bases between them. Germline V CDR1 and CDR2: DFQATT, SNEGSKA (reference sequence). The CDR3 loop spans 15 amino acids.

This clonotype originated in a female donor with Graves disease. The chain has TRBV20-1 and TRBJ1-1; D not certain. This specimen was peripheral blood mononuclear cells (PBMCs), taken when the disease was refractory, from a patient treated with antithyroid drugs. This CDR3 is CSASKGFSQNTEAFF. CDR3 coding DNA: TGCAGTGCTAGTAAGGGATTTTCCCAGAACACTGAAGCTTTCTTT.